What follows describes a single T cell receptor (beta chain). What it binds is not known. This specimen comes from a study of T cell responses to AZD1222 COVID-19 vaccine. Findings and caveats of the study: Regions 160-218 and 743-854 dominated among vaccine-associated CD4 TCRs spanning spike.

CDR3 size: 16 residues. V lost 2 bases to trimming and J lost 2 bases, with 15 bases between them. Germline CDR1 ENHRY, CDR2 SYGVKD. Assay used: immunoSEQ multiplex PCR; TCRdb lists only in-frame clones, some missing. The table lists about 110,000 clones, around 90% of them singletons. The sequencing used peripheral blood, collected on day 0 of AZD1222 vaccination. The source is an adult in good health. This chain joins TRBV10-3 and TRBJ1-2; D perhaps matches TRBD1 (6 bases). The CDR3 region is CAISESRGRANYGYTF. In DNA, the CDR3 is TGTGCCATCAGTGAGAGCAGGGGAAGGGCAAACTATGGCTACACCTTC.